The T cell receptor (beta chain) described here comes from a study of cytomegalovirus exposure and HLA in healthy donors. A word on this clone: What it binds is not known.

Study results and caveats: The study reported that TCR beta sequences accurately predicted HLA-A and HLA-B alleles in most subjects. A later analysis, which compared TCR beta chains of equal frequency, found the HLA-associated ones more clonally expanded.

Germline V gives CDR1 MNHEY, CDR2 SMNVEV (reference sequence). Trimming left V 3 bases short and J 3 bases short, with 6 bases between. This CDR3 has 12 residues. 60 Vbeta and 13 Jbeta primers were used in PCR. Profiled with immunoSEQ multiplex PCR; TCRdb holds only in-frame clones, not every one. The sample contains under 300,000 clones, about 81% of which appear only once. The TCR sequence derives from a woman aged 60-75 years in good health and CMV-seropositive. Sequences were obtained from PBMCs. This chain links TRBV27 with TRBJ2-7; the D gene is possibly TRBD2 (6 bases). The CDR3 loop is CASSFGGYEQYF. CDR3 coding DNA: TGTGCCAGCAGTTTCGGGGGCTACGAGCAGTACTTC.